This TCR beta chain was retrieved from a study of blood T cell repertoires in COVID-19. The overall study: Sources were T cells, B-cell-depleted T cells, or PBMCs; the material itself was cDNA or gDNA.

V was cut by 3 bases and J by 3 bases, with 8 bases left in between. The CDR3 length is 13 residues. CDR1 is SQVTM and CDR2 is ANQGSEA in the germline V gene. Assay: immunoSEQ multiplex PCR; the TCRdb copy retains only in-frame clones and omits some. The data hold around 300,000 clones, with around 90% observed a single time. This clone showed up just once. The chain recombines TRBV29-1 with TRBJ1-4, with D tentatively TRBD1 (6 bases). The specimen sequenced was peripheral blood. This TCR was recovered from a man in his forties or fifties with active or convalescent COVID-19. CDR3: CSVEGAANEKLFF. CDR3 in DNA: TGCAGCGTTGAGGGGGCAGCTAATGAAAAACTGTTTTTT.